The 2 T cell receptor beta chains presented below share a single source sample, sequenced in a study of regulatory T cells in long-lasting Graves disease. Time point described: newly diagnosed GD, antithyroid drugs for less than 3 months. RNA extracted from PBMCs served as the sequencing template. Library construction for TCR beta used iRepertoire HTBI primers and Arm-PCR of CDR3 regions. Via MiXCR, TCRdb re-called the multiplex PCR reads, giving one row per CDR3 protein. The sample lists roughly 610,000 distinct CDR3 sequences, 16% occurring once. The same sample was also used in a study of T cells in Graves' hyperthyroidism and ophthalmopathy.

The material was peripheral blood mononuclear cells (PBMCs), obtained at new diagnosis, from a patient treated with antithyroid drugs. These receptors originate from a woman in her twenties or thirties with Graves disease.

This clonotype appeared many times. This chain links TRBV6-9 with TRBJ2-2; D unresolved. V was pared by 3 bases and J by 0 bases, with 8 bases between. This CDR3 spans 15 amino acids. CDR1 MNHGY and CDR2 SVAAGI come from the germline V gene. In DNA, the CDR3 is TGTGCCAGCAGTTACCGGCTACCGAACACCGGGGAGCTGTTTTTT. It is translated as CASSYRLPNTGELFF.

The gene calls are TRBV2 and TRBJ2-2, with 7 bases matching TRBD2. The CDR3 consists of 16 residues. From germline, CDR1 is SNHLY and CDR2 FYNNEI. The J segment lost 2 bases and the V segment lost 6 bases, leaving 9 bases of the junction unmatched. The CDR3 DNA follows: TGTGCCAGCAGGTCGTCCGGGACTATAAACACCGGGGAGCTGTTTTTT. As protein: CASRSSGTINTGELFF. Using reference TRBV2 and TRBJ2-2 for the parts outside the CDR3, the full variable domain is EPEVTQTPSHQVTQMGQEVILRCVPISNHLYFYWYRQILGQKVEFLVSFYNNEISEKSEIFDDQFSVERPDGSNFTLKIRSTKLEDSAMYFCASRSSGTINTGELFFGEGSRLTVL.